The TCR beta chain under discussion was sequenced for a study of T cells after yellow fever vaccination. Study information: Fractions low in cell number were prepared with SMART-Seq v4 Ultra Low Input.

This clonotype was detected a few times. The V gene's germline CDR1 is LNHDA and CDR2 SQIVND (reference sequence). V shed 5 bases and J 1 base; nucleotides not matched to a gene: 7. The CDR3 runs to 15 residues. TCRdb fed the 5' RACE reads into MiXCR, producing one record per CDR3 protein. This table holds roughly 170,000 distinct CDR3 sequences, around 8.5% found once. Sample: CD8+ T cells sorted from PBMCs, taken 45 days after the yellow fever booster vaccination. This clonotype originated in a man aged 18 to 30 who received the YFV17D yellow fever vaccine. The gene calls are TRBV19 and TRBJ1-1, with 7 positions matching TRBD1. CDR3 region: CASSFPTGPNTEAFF. The CDR3 nucleotides read TGTGCCAGTAGTTTCCCGACAGGGCCGAACACTGAAGCTTTCTTT.